A selection of T cell receptor beta chains follows, all from one sample in a study of identical twins. One entry per CDR3 protein results from TCRdb running MiXCR on the 5' RACE reads. The sample records 1.5 million to 2 million distinct CDR3 sequences, around 33% being singletons. Sequences were obtained from cord blood. Every receptor here comes from a newborn girl in good health. The CDR3 runs from the conserved cysteine through the conserved F or W. The D gene is left open where the match is weak. Clone size is not always given. Where it is, it says once, few, many or a class for expanded clones.

j_call,v_call,clone_size,d_call,cdr3_nt,cdr3_aa
TRBJ1-2,TRBV27,few,.,TGTGCCAGCAGTTTAAGGGCAGCCTATGGCTACACCTTC,CASSLRAAYGYTF
TRBJ2-1,TRBV6-1,.,.,TGTGCCAGCAGTCCCGGTCCCACAATTTACAATGAGCAGTTCTTC,CASSPGPTIYNEQFF
TRBJ2-3,TRBV3-1,.,.,TGTGCCAGCAGCCATCGGCGGGGGCCCACAGATACGCAGTATTTT,CASSHRRGPTDTQYF
TRBJ2-7,TRBV20-1,.,TRBD1,TGCAGTGCTTTCCGTTTATGGGACAGGGTCTCCTACGAGCAGTACTTC,CSAFRLWDRVSYEQYF
TRBJ2-1,TRBV19,few,.,TGTGCCAGTGAGGGGGGTGAGCAGTTCTTC,CASEGGEQFF
TRBJ1-1,TRBV4-1,.,.,TGCGCCAGCAGCCTCTATCGTGAATGGACGGGGCCCAACACTGAAGCTTTCTTT,CASSLYREWTGPNTEAFF
TRBJ2-5,TRBV20-1,.,.,TGCAGTGCTAGGGGGACAACCCGATACAATGAGCAGTACTTC,CSARGTTRYNEQYF
TRBJ1-4,TRBV5-4,.,.,TGTGCCAGCAGCGGAAAGACAGACGAAAAACTGTTTTTT,CASSGKTDEKLFF
TRBJ2-4,TRBV21-1,few,.,TGTGCCAGCAGCGGACAAGGGGGGGACTACCTAGCCAAAAACATTCAGTACTTC,CASSGQGGDYLAKNIQYF
TRBJ2-7,TRBV10-3,.,TRBD1,TGTGCCATCAGTGAGTCTGGGACAGGGGTAGGTACCTACGAGCAGTACTTC,CAISESGTGVGTYEQYF
TRBJ2-1,TRBV10-3,.,TRBD1,TGTGCCGCGAGGGGGCTAGGCGATGGGCAGTTCTTC,CAARGLGDGQFF
TRBJ1-6,TRBV7-2,.,.,TGTGCCAGCAGCTTAGTGAGAGCAGGGAATTCACCCCTCCACTTT,CASSLVRAGNSPLHF
TRBJ2-5,TRBV5-1,.,TRBD2,TGCGCCAGCAGCGCTGGACTAGTTCAAGAGACCCAGTACTTC,CASSAGLVQETQYF
TRBJ2-7,TRBV4-2,.,TRBD2,TGTGCCAGCAGCCCAAGCGGGGTCTACCCCCACGAGCAGTACTTC,CASSPSGVYPHEQYF
TRBJ2-3,TRBV6-6,many,TRBD2,TGTGCCAGCAGTTACTCCCTAGCGGGAGTCTCAGATACGCAGTATTTT,CASSYSLAGVSDTQYF
TRBJ2-1,TRBV18,.,.,TGTGCCAGCTCAGGACTCGGGGACAATGAGCAGTTCTTC,CASSGLGDNEQFF
TRBJ1-1,TRBV20-1,few,TRBD1,TGCAGTGCTAGAGGACAGGGGTGGACCACTGAAGCTTTCTTT,CSARGQGWTTEAFF
TRBJ2-2,TRBV6-2/TRBV6-3,few,.,TGTGCCAGCAGTTATTCCAGGGCGGCCACCGGGGAGCTGTTTTTT,CASSYSRAATGELFF
TRBJ2-7,TRBV20-1,.,TRBD2,TGCAGTGCTAGCAGCGGGGGGTCCGAGCAGTACTTC,CSASSGGSEQYF
TRBJ2-2,TRBV20-1,.,.,TGCAGTGCTCCCGCCAACACCGGGGAGCTGTTTTTT,CSAPANTGELFF
TRBJ2-4,TRBV19,.,.,TGTGCCAGTAGTATCGTAAGGATGAGGGCCAAAAACATTCAGTACTTC,CASSIVRMRAKNIQYF
TRBJ2-5,TRBV12-3/TRBV12-4,many,.,TGTGCCAGCAGTTCCTTGACTAGTAAGGCAGAAAAGACCCAGTACTTC,CASSSLTSKAEKTQYF
TRBJ1-5,TRBV2,.,TRBD1,TGTGCCAGCAGGAAAGACAGGGGTTGGGGCAATCAGCCCCAGCATTTT,CASRKDRGWGNQPQHF
TRBJ2-7,TRBV12-3/TRBV12-4,few,TRBD1,TGTGCCAGCAGTTTATACCCAACGGGACAGGGGTACGAGCAGTACTTC,CASSLYPTGQGYEQYF
TRBJ2-3,TRBV10-3,.,TRBD1,TGTGCCATCAGTGACCTACGGGACAGGGGGACCACAGATACGCAGTATTTT,CAISDLRDRGTTDTQYF
TRBJ1-4,TRBV9,.,.,TGTGCCAGCAGCGTAGGGAGGGAAAAACTGTTTTTT,CASSVGREKLFF
TRBJ2-5,TRBV5-1,.,.,TGCGCCAGCAGCTTGAGACTGCATCAAGAGACCCAGTACTTC,CASSLRLHQETQYF
TRBJ1-2,TRBV6-5,many,.,TGTGCCAGCAGTCGACAGGCTAACTATGGCTACACCTTC,CASSRQANYGYTF
TRBJ1-1,TRBV9,.,.,TGTGCCAGCAGCGTAGACAGGGCGGCTGAAGCTTTCTTT,CASSVDRAAEAFF
TRBJ2-2,TRBV13,once,.,TGTGCCAGCAGCTCCTCCCCTGGCACCGGGGAGCTGTTTTTT,CASSSSPGTGELFF
TRBJ2-5,TRBV2,few,.,TGTGCCAGCAGGCTCGAACTAGCTCGCGAAGAGACCCAGTACTTC,CASRLELAREETQYF
TRBJ2-7,TRBV2,few,.,TGTGCCAGCAGTGAAGAGCTCGAGCAGTACTTC,CASSEELEQYF
TRBJ2-7,TRBV20-1,few,.,TGCAGTCTTCATACCGACAGGTCTGCCTACGAGCAGTACTTC,CSLHTDRSAYEQYF
TRBJ2-3,TRBV24-1,.,.,TGTGCCACCAGCGGACAGTCTACAGATACGCAGTATTTT,CATSGQSTDTQYF